Sequencing of this T cell receptor beta chain was carried out in a study of blood T cell repertoires in COVID-19. At the level of the study: Sites across the United States, Italy and Spain contributed samples from acute and convalescent COVID-19. The cDNA or gDNA used as material had been derived from T cells, B-cell-depleted T cells, or PBMCs.

Clones were read by immunoSEQ multiplex PCR, and TCRdb kept only the in-frame ones, dropping some. Here the sample spans roughly 250,000 clones, approximately 87% being singletons. Sequencing was carried out using peripheral blood. This sequence was found in a woman aged 30 to 39 with COVID-19, enrolled during active disease.

For the CDR3, the DNA is TGTGCCAGTAGTAGCCAGGGAGCGGGGAATGAGCAGTTCTTC. Translation: CASSSQGAGNEQFF. The chain has TRBV19 and TRBJ2-1, with 7 bases fitting TRBD2. The CDR3 has 14 amino acids. CDR1 and CDR2 (germline): LNHDA, SQIVND (reference sequence). V dropped 4 bases and J dropped 7; count of bases not matched to a gene: 7.